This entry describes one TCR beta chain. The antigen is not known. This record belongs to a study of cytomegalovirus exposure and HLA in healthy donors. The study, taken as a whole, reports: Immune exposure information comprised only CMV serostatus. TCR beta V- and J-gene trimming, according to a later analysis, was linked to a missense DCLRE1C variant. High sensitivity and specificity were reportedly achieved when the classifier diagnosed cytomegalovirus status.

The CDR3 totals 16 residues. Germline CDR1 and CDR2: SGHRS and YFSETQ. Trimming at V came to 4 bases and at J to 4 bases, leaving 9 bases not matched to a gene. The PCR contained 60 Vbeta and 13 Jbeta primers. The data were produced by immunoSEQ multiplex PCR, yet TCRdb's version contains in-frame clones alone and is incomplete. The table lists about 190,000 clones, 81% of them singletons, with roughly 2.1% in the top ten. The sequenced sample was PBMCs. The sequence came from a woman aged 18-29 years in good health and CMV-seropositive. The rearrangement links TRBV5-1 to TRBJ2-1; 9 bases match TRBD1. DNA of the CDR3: TGCGCCAGCAGCCTAACCCGACAGGGGGGTTACAATGAGCAGTTCTTC. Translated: CASSLTRQGGYNEQFF.